The T cell receptor beta chain described here comes from a study of shared clonotypes between healthy human individuals. Broader study findings: The generation probabilities recorded for non-shared clonotypes fell below those of clonotypes shared by all four donors. Only a few donors were included, so the genetic and exposure-history diversity represented was limited. Sequencing depth was a factor that was expected to affect clonotype sharing among donors.

The repertoire was sequenced with immunoSEQ multiplex PCR; TCRdb's copy has only in-frame clones and lacks some. The sample lists 550,000 to 700,000 clones; 73% were seen once. Division of CD4+ cells produced a CD45RA+ naive subset and a CD45RA-negative memory subset. The V end lost 3 bases, the J end lost 0 bases, and 8 bases lay between the germline ends. The germline V gene has CDR1 WSHSY and CDR2 SAAADI. The CDR3 spans 14 residues. As for this clone: The antigen remains unidentified.

The genes are TRBV10-2 and TRBJ1-2; D is unclear. Sample: memory CD4+ T cells sorted from blood. The subset here: CD45RA-negative fraction. The sequence was collected from a woman aged 30 to 39 in good health. In nucleotides, the CDR3 is TGCGCCAGCAGTGATGGCCTGACTAACTATGGCTACACCTTC. This encodes CASSDGLTNYGYTF.